The 27 T cell receptor beta chains given below trace back to one sample, sequenced in a study of cytomegalovirus exposure and HLA in healthy donors. 13 Jbeta primers and 60 Vbeta primers were used for the PCR. Profiled with immunoSEQ multiplex PCR; TCRdb holds only in-frame clones, not every one. The table counts around 51,000 clones; 2.1% lies in the top ten. The sequencing sample was made of PBMCs. Every receptor here comes from a woman aged 40-49 years in good health and CMV-seronegative.

The V gene is TRBV5-1, the J gene TRBJ1-2; 7 bases agree with TRBD1. The J segment lost 5 bases and the V segment lost 0 bases, leaving 1 base of the junction unmatched. The CDR3 has 13 amino acids. Germline V gene data show CDR1 as SGHRS and CDR2 as YFSETQ. The DNA for the CDR3 is TGCGCCAGCAGCTTGGACAGGGGTTATGGCTACACCTTC. This translates into CASSLDRGYGYTF.

This chain uses TRBV5-1 with TRBJ2-2, with 10 nucleotides matching TRBD2. After removal of 4 bases from V and 6 bases from J, the junction contained 12 bases not matched to a gene. Germline V gene sequence: CDR1 SGHRS, CDR2 YFSETQ. The CDR3 contains 17 residues. The CDR3 here is CASSVEPGLAGAGELFF. The CDR3 region has the DNA TGCGCCAGCAGCGTGGAGCCTGGCCTAGCGGGAGCCGGGGAGCTGTTTTTT.

The CDR3 protein is CACRRWGSDTGELFF. CDR3 coding DNA: TGTGCCTGCCGAAGGTGGGGCAGCGACACCGGGGAGCTGTTTTTT. This rearrangement joins TRBV19 to TRBJ2-2, with D maybe TRBD1 (5 bases). Trimming left V 11 bases short and J 3 bases short, with 19 bases between. The length of the CDR3 is 15 residues. Germline CDR1 is LNHDA and CDR2 is SQIVND (reference sequence).

The V gene is TRBV25-1, the J gene TRBJ2-5; 8 nucleotides line up with TRBD1. Germline values: CDR1 MGHDK, CDR2 SYGVNS. J was trimmed by 2 bases and V by 4 bases; bases with no gene match: 6. The CDR3 length is 15 residues. CDR3 loop: CASSADRGLQETQYF. CDR3 sequence (DNA): TGTGCCAGCAGTGCCGACAGGGGTCTTCAAGAGACCCAGTACTTC.

The chain couples TRBV5-1 to TRBJ2-7, with 7 bases aligning to TRBD2. This CDR3 comprises 16 residues. Trimming removed 0 bases from V and 2 bases from J; junction bases left unmatched: 8. Per the germline V gene, CDR1 is SGHRS and CDR2 is YFSETQ. CDR3 region: CASSLEKGGGAYEQYF. CDR3 sequence (DNA): TGCGCCAGCAGCTTGGAGAAAGGCGGGGGAGCCTACGAGCAGTACTTC.

The chain carries TRBV6-5 and TRBJ1-2; possible D gene TRBD1, 6 bases. The CDR3 spans 15 residues. V lost 6 bases to trimming and J lost 6 bases, with 20 bases between them. CDR1 and CDR2 (germline): MNHEY, SVGAGI. CDR3 region: CASSPQGGGVNGYTF. CDR3 in DNA: TGTGCCAGCAGCCCTCAGGGAGGGGGAGTTAATGGCTACACCTTC.

The J gene is TRBJ1-6, the V gene TRBV4-2; D not certain. This CDR3 is 15 amino acids long. V was cut by 1 base and J by 3 bases, with 7 bases left in between. Germline lookup yields CDR1 LGHNA and CDR2 YNFKEQ. CDR3 sequence reads: CASSQAGDYNSPLHF. In DNA, the CDR3 is TGTGCCAGCAGCCAAGCCGGGGACTATAATTCACCCCTCCACTTT.

For this clone: Other DNA sequences of this sample code for an identical CDR3. The CDR3 reads CASSQSPIARGYTF. CDR3 in DNA: TGCGCCAGCAGCCAATCCCCAATCGCTCGGGGCTACACCTTC. This sequence joins TRBV5-1 and TRBJ1-2; D not certain. Germline V lookup: CDR1 SGHRS, CDR2 YFSETQ. Between the trimmed V and J ends, which lost 4 bases and 8 bases, there was a span of 18 bases. The CDR3 has 14 amino acids.

This rearrangement joins TRBV5-1 to TRBJ1-1, with 8 nucleotides matching TRBD1. CDR3 size: 14 residues. J lost 4 bases, V lost 1 base, and 3 bases had no gene match. Per the germline V gene, CDR1 is SGHRS and CDR2 is YFSETQ. In nucleotides, the CDR3 is TGCGCCAGCAGCTTGACAGGGGGTAGCACTGAAGCTTTCTTT. Protein: CASSLTGGSTEAFF.

This chain joins TRBV19 and TRBJ1-1; D is perhaps TRBD1 (5 bases). The CDR3 has 14 amino acids. Germline V gene data show CDR1 as LNHDA and CDR2 as SQIVND (reference sequence). Between the trimmed V and J ends, which lost 5 bases and 0 bases, there was a span of 10 bases. The CDR3 loop is CASSDGHLNTEAFF. CDR3 DNA: TGTGCCAGTAGTGATGGACACCTGAACACTGAAGCTTTCTTT.

The V call is TRBV19, the J call TRBJ1-2; 9 bases are a match to TRBD1. The CDR3 runs 16 residues. The V gene end was trimmed by 5 bases and the J gene end by 4 bases; junction bases not matched to a gene: 11. Germline V lookup: CDR1 LNHDA, CDR2 SQIVND (reference sequence). CDR3 in amino acids: CASSPAGQGSGYGYTF. In DNA form, the CDR3 reads TGTGCCAGTAGTCCAGCAGGACAGGGGTCCGGCTATGGCTACACCTTC. Combining the CDR3 with reference TRBV19 and TRBJ1-2 gives the whole variable domain DGGITQSPKYLFRKEGQNVTLSCEQNLNHDAMYWYRQDPGQGLRLIYYSQIVNDFQKGDIAEGYSVSREKKESFPLTVTSAQKNPTAFYLCASSPAGQGSGYGYTFGSGTRLTVV.

The J gene is TRBJ2-1, the V gene TRBV14; TRBD2 matches 11 bases. Germline CDR1 SGHDN, CDR2 FVKESK. After removal of 0 bases from V and 4 bases from J, the junction contained 8 bases not matched to a gene. This CDR3 is built from 18 residues. The CDR3 protein is CASSQDWLAGGLYNEQFF. CDR3 nucleotides: TGTGCCAGCAGCCAAGATTGGCTAGCGGGGGGACTGTACAATGAGCAGTTCTTC.

This rearrangement joins TRBV6-5 to TRBJ1-1; 8 bases align to TRBD1. The CDR3 runs to 16 residues. The V and J ends lost 2 bases and 1 base, in that order; junction bases with no gene match: 6. Germline V lookup: CDR1 MNHEY, CDR2 SVGAGI. The chain's CDR3 is CASSYAAGGRNTEAFF. The CDR3 bases are TGTGCCAGCAGTTACGCGGCAGGGGGCAGGAACACTGAAGCTTTCTTT.

The rearrangement uses TRBV5-1 and TRBJ1-4; 7 nucleotides agree with TRBD1. The V gene's germline CDR1 is SGHRS and CDR2 YFSETQ. V gave up 4 bases and J gave up 0 bases; unmatched junction bases: 3. The CDR3 runs to 15 residues. The DNA of the CDR3 is TGCGCCAGCAGCACCGGACAGGCAACTAATGAAAAACTGTTTTTT. It translates to CASSTGQATNEKLFF.

V usage is TRBV9 and J usage is TRBJ2-7, with 11 bases aligning to TRBD2. J lost 1 base, V lost 3 bases, and 3 bases had no gene match. The germline CDR1 and CDR2 sequences are SGDLS and YYNGEE. The CDR3 consists of 15 residues. Here the CDR3 reads CASSAGTSGSYEQYF. The CDR3 DNA sequence: TGTGCCAGCAGCGCCGGGACTAGCGGATCCTACGAGCAGTACTTC.

Comment on this clone: A junction boundary mismatches the germline segment, possibly from a read error. The gene calls are TRBV29-1 and TRBJ2-3; 11 bases agree with TRBD1. The CDR3 totals 15 residues. Per the germline V gene, CDR1 is SQVTM and CDR2 is ANQGSEA. CDR3 DNA sequence: TGCAGCGTGACCCCCGGGACAGGGGGTTCAGATAAGCAGTATTTT. This gives the protein CSVTPGTGGSDKQYF.

This chain connects TRBV7-9 to TRBJ1-2; 7 positions agree with TRBD1. Looked up from germline, CDR1 is SEHNR and CDR2 is FQNEAQ (reference sequence). V trimming: 4 bases; J trimming: 4 bases; junction bases outside the gene matches: 6. This CDR3 has 14 amino acids. The CDR3 is CASSSTGPAYGYTF. For the CDR3, the DNA is TGTGCCAGCAGCTCGACAGGGCCGGCCTATGGCTACACCTTC.

The chain joins TRBV6-1 to TRBJ1-6; tentative D call: TRBD1 (6 bases). CDR1 MNHNS and CDR2 SASEGT come from the germline V gene. The CDR3 loop spans 15 amino acids. V lost 7 bases to trimming and J lost 4 bases, with 14 bases between them. CDR3 nucleotide sequence: TGTGCCAGCAACCCGACAGGATTTTATAATTCACCCCTCCACTTT. Its protein is CASNPTGFYNSPLHF.

CDR3 sequence (DNA): TGCGCCAGCAGCGCACTTAGTTCCCCAGAGACCCAGTACTTC. Its protein is CASSALSSPETQYF. V gene TRBV5-1 combines with J gene TRBJ2-5; D is uncertain. In germline, CDR1 is SGHRS, CDR2 YFSETQ. Trimming pared 4 bases from V and 4 bases from J, leaving 14 bases between. This CDR3 spans 14 amino acids.

The chain employs TRBV25-1 and TRBJ2-2, with 8 positions matching TRBD1. CDR1 is MGHDK, CDR2 SYGVNS, per germline. The CDR3 has 17 residues. With V trimmed by 0 bases and J by 4 bases, 7 bases remained unmatched. Here the CDR3 DNA reads TGTGCCAGCAGTGAATATTTGACAGGGGATTTCACCGGGGAGCTGTTTTTT. It specifies CASSEYLTGDFTGELFF.

J is TRBJ2-3 and V is TRBV5-1; the match to TRBD2 covers 7 bases. The CDR3 is made up of 15 amino acids. Trimming removed 5 bases from V and 0 bases from J; junction bases left unmatched: 6. Germline V gives CDR1 SGHRS, CDR2 YFSETQ. Written as DNA, the CDR3 is TGCGCCAGCAGTCCGACTAGCCCGAGCACAGATACGCAGTATTTT. Its protein is CASSPTSPSTDTQYF.

V usage is TRBV2 and J usage is TRBJ2-7; a possible D gene is TRBD1 (6 bases). V lost 3 bases and J lost 2, with 11 bases in between. In germline, CDR1 is SNHLY, CDR2 FYNNEI. CDR3 length equals 14 residues. The DNA of the CDR3 is TGTGCCAGCAGTGACAATCGGGACACCTACGAGCAGTACTTC. Its protein product is CASSDNRDTYEQYF.

The chain links TRBV9 to TRBJ2-5, with TRBD2 identical over 8 bases. V was clipped by 3 bases and J by 5 bases; unmatched bases: 6. Germline V gene sequence: CDR1 SGDLS, CDR2 YYNGEE. The CDR3 sequence is 14 residues long. For the CDR3, the DNA is TGTGCCAGCAGCGACCGGGGGGGCAGGGAGACCCAGTACTTC. It encodes CASSDRGGRETQYF.

The chain combines TRBV7-9 with TRBJ2-4; TRBD2 agrees at 8 bases. The CDR3 is made up of 14 amino acids. After removal of 3 bases from V and 5 bases from J, the junction contained 3 bases not matched to a gene. Germline V gives CDR1 SEHNR, CDR2 FQNEAQ (reference sequence). CDR3 bases: TGTGCCAGCAGCTTCGGGGGGGCCGAAAACATTCAGTACTTC. Protein sequence: CASSFGGAENIQYF.

V is TRBV27 and J is TRBJ2-6; no clear D. This CDR3 region has 14 residues. V gave up 5 bases and J gave up 4 bases, with 9 bases separating them. The germline V gene has CDR1 MNHEY and CDR2 SMNVEV (reference sequence). The CDR3 nucleotides are TGTGCCAGCAGTCCTACTTCCGGGGCCAACGTCCTGACTTTC. Its protein is CASSPTSGANVLTF. Looking up the rest from reference TRBV27 and TRBJ2-6 gives the full variable domain: EAQVTQNPRYLITVTGKKLTVTCSQNMNHEYMSWYRQDPGLGLRQIYYSMNVEVTDKGDVPEGYKVSRKEKRNFPLILESPSPNQTSLYFCASSPTSGANVLTFGAGSRLTVL.

The chain couples TRBV4-1 to TRBJ2-3; TRBD2 agrees at 9 bases. The length of the CDR3 is 16 residues. V lost 1 base and J lost 2; bases outside the gene matches: 4. CDR1 is MGHRA and CDR2 is YSYEKL in the germline V gene. This chain's CDR3 is CASSQGSSGDTDTQYF. The CDR3 DNA reads TGCGCCAGCAGCCAAGGATCTAGCGGGGACACAGATACGCAGTATTTT.

This chain connects TRBV20-1 to TRBJ2-7; D unclear. The length of the CDR3 is 11 residues. V gave up 6 bases and J gave up 3 bases, with 9 bases separating them. CDR1 is DFQATT, CDR2 SNEGSKA, per germline (reference sequence). For the CDR3, the DNA is TGCAGTGCCCCCCACGGCTACGAGCAGTACTTC. Amino acid sequence: CSAPHGYEQYF.